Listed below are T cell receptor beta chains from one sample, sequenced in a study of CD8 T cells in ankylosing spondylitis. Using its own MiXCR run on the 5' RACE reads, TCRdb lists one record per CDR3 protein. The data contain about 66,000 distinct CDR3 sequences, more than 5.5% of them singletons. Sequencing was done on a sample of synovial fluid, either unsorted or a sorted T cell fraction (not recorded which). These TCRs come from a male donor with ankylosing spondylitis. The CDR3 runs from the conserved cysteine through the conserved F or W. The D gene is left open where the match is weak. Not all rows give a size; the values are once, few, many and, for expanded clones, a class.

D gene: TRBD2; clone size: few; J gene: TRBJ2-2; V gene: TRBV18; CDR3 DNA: TGTGCCAGCTCACCACAGGCGGGAGGACTCACCGGGGAGCTGTTTTTT; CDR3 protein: CASSPQAGGLTGELFF
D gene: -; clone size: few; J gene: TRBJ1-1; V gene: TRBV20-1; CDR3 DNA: TGCAGTGCTAGTGCCCTGGTTGGGGGCACTGAAGCTTTCTTT; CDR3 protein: CSASALVGGTEAFF
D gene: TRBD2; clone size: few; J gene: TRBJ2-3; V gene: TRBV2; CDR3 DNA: TGTGCCAGCAGTGAAGCCCCCAGCGGGAGGGGTGCGGATACGCAGTATTTT; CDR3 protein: CASSEAPSGRGADTQYF
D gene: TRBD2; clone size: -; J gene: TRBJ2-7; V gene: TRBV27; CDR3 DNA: TGTGCCAGCAGCGAGAGCGGGAGATGGGTGGACGAGCAGTACTTC; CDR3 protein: CASSESGRWVDEQYF
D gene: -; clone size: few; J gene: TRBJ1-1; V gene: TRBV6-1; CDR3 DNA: TGTGCCAGCAGAAACAGGGAGGCGAACACTGAAGCTTTCTTT; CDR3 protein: CASRNREANTEAFF
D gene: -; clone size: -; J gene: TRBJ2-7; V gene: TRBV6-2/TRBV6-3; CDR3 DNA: TGTGCCAGCAGCCCATTCCGGTTTGGTAGCGCTTACTTC; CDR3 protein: CASSPFRFGSAYF
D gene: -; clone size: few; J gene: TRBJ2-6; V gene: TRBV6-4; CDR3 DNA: TGTGCCAGCAGTGAAAGACAGGCTGGGGCCAACGTCCTGACTTTC; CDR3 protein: CASSERQAGANVLTF
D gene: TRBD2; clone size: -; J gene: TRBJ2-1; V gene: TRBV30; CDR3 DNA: TGTGCCTGGACCACCGGGACTAGGCCCAACAATGAGCAGTTCTTC; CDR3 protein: CAWTTGTRPNNEQFF
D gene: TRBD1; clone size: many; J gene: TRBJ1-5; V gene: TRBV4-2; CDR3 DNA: TGTGCCAGCAGCCAGTTACAGGGGCGGAATCAGCCCCAGCATTTT; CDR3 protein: CASSQLQGRNQPQHF
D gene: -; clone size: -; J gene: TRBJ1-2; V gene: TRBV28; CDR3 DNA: TGTGCCAGCAGGGATGATACGAACTATGGCTACACCTTC; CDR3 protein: CASRDDTNYGYTF
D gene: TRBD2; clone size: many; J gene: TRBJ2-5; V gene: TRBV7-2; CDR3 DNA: TGTGCCAGCAGCTCGGACTTTAGCGGGAGGGGGGCCCAGTACTTC; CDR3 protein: CASSSDFSGRGAQYF
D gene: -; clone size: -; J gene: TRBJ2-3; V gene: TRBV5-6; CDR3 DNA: TGTGCCAGCAGCATGCCTTGGGGAATTCGCACAGATACGCAGTATTTT; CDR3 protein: CASSMPWGIRTDTQYF
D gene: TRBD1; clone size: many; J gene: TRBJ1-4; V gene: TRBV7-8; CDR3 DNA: TGTGCCAGCAGATCGACAGGGGGTTTTGAAAAACTGTTTTTT; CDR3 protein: CASRSTGGFEKLFF
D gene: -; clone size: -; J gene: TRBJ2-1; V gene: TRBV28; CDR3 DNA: TGTGCCAGCAGAAGGCCTCCGGGAGATGAGCAGTTCTTC; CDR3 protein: CASRRPPGDEQFF
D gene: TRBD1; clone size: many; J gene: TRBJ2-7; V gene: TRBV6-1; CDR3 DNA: TGTGCCAGCAGCCGGGACAGGTCCAGCTCCTACGAGCAGTACTTC; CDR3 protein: CASSRDRSSSYEQYF
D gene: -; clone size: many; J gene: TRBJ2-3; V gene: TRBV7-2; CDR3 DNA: TGTGCCAGCAGCTTAGCGTCGGCAGGGACGTACACAGATACGCAGTATTTT; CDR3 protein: CASSLASAGTYTDTQYF
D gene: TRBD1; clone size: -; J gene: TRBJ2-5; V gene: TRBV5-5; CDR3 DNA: TGTGCCAGCAGCTTTGGGGACAGGGGCCCAGAGACCCAGTACTTC; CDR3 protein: CASSFGDRGPETQYF
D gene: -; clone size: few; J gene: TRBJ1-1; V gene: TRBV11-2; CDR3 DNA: TGTGCCAGCAGGTTGGATCTGCTGAATGGGGCTTTCTTT; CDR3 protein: CASRLDLLNGAFF
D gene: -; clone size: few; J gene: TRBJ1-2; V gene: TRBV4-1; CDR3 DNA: TGCGCCAGCAGCCAAGCCCAGGTTGACTATGGCTACACCTTC; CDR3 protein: CASSQAQVDYGYTF
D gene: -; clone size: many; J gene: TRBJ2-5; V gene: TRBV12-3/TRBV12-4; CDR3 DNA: TGTGCCAGCAGTTTAGCAATACAAGAGACCCAGTACTTC; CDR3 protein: CASSLAIQETQYF
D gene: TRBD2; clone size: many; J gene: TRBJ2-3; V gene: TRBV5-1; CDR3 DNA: TGCGCCAGCAGCTTCCGAGCGGGAGGGCCCACAGATACGCAGTATTTT; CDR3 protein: CASSFRAGGPTDTQYF
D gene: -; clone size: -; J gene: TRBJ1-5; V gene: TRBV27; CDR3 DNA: TGTGCCAGCAGCGACACCGGGTGGGATCAGCCCCAGCATTTT; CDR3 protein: CASSDTGWDQPQHF
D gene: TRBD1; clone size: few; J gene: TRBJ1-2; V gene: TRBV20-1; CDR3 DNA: TGCAGTGCGCCACCGGGACAGGGGAGTGGCGGCTACACCTTC; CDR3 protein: CSAPPGQGSGGYTF
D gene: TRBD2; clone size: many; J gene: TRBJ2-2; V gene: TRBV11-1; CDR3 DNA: TGTGCCAGCAGCGCCCGCCGGGGGGGGGTCACCGGGGAGCTGTTTTTT; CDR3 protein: CASSARRGGVTGELFF
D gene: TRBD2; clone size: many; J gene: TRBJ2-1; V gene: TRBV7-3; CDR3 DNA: TGTGCCAGCAGCCTACTAGCGGGAGGTATGAATGAGCAGTTCTTC; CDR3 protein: CASSLLAGGMNEQFF
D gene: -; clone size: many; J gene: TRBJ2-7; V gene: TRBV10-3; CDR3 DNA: TGTGCCATCAGTGACGAGCCCTACGAGCAGTACTTC; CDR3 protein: CAISDEPYEQYF
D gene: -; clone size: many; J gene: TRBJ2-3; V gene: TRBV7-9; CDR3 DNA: TGTGCCAGCAGCAACACAGTTGTAGCGGCAACAGATACGCAGTATTTT; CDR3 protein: CASSNTVVAATDTQYF